This T cell receptor (beta chain) came from a study of identifying expanded T cells in peripheral blood. The data were produced by immunoSEQ multiplex PCR, yet TCRdb's version contains in-frame clones alone and is incomplete. The sample includes 60,000 to 80,000 clones, 75% to 90% of them seen just once. The germline V gene has CDR1 MNHNY and CDR2 SVGAGI (reference sequence). V lost 6 bases to trimming and J lost 6 bases; unmatched junction nucleotides: 11. The CDR3 runs 16 residues. The sequencing sample was made of blood. The receptor was isolated from a person aged 18-70 years in good health. The J gene is TRBJ1-1, the V gene TRBV6-6; 12 bases are a match to TRBD1. The CDR3 bases are TGTGCCAGCAGGGGGGACAGGGGGCGCGTCGACGCTGAAGCTTTCTTT. Translation: CASRGDRGRVDAEAFF.